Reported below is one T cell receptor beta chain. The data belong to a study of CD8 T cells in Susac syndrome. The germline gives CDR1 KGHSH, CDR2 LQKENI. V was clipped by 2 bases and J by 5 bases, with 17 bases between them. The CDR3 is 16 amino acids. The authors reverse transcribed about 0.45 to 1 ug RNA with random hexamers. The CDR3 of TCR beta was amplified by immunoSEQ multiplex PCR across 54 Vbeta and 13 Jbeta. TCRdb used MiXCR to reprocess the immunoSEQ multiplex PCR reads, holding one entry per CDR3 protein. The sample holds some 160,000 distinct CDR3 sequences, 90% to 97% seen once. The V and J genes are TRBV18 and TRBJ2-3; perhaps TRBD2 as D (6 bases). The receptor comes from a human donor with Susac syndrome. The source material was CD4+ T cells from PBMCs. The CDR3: CASSPNVAGSRDTQYF. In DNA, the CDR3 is TGTGCCAGCTCACCAAATGTGGCGGGGAGTAGAGATACGCAGTATTTT.